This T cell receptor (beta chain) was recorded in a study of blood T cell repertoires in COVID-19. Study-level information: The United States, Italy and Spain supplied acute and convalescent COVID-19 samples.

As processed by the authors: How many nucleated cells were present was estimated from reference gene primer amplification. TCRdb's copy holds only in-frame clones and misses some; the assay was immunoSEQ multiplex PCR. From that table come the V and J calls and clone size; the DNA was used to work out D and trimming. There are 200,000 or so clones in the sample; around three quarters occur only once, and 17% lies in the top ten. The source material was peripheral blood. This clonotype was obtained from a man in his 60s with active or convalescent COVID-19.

The CDR3 DNA is TGTGCCACCGGGACTATAGGGACGGGGCAGTTCTTC. Its protein is CATGTIGTGQFF. The chain uses TRBV6-5 and TRBJ2-1, with 7 bases identical to TRBD2. From germline, CDR1 is MNHEY and CDR2 SVGAGI. CDR3 size: 12 residues. Germline trimming cut 10 bases from V and 12 bases from J; bases unmatched to any gene: 12.